This TCR beta chain was sequenced for a study of cytomegalovirus exposure and HLA in healthy donors. At the level of the study: Sequencing of about 179 million T cells in an earlier analysis found 95 million to 120 million unique TCR beta sequences.

CDR1 and CDR2 from the germline V gene are SGHDT and YYEEEE. This CDR3 region has 17 residues. Trimming cost V 0 bases and J 12 bases, with 27 bases left between them. Concerning this clone: Its antigen is undetermined.

Whole-study findings and limits: Later work showed greater clonal expansion in HLA-associated TCR beta chains than in equally common others. Productive status was seen about 90% or about 30% of the time for most TCR beta V segments in an earlier analysis.

Amplification used 60 Vbeta primers and 13 Jbeta primers. In the original analysis: An analysis performed later counted 60 million to 90 million unique TCR beta chains (roughly 11 million of them shared). Only in-frame clones appear in the TCRdb table, and some are missing; sequencing was by immunoSEQ multiplex PCR. V and J calls and clone size follow that table, whereas D and trimming were derived from the DNA. Its clone listing holds some 120,000 clones. Sequencing used PBMCs. The rearrangement links TRBV5-6 to TRBJ1-1; no firm D call. This TCR was sampled from a man aged 18 to 29 in good health and CMV-seronegative. The CDR3 sequence: CASSLANGPGRTEAPFF. CDR3 bases: TGTGCCAGCAGCTTGGCCAACGGTCCTGGTCGCACTGAAGCTCCTTTCTTT.